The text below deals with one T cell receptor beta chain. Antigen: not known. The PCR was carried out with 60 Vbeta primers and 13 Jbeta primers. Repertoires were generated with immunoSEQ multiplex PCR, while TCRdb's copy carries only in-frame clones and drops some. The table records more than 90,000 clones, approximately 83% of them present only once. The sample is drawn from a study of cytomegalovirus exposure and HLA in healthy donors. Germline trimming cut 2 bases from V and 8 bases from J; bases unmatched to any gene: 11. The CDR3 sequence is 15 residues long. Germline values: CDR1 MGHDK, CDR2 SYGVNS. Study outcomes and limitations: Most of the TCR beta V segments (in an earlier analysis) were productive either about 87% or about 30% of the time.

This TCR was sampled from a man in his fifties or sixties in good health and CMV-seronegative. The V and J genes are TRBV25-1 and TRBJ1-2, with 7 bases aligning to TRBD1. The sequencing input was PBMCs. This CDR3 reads CASSEDGTAEGGYTF. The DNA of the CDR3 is TGTGCCAGCAGTGAAGACGGGACAGCCGAGGGAGGCTACACCTTC.